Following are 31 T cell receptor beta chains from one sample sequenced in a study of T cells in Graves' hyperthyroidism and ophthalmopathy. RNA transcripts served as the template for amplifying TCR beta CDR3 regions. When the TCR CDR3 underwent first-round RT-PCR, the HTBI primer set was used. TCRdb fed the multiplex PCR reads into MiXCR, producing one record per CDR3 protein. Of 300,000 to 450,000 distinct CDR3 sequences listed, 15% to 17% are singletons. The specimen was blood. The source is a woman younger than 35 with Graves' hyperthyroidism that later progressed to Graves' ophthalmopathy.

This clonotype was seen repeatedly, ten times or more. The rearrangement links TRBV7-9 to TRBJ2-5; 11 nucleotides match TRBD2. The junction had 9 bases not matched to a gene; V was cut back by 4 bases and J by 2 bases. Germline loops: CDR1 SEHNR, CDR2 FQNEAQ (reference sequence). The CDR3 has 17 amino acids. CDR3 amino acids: CASSWVPGLADQETQYF. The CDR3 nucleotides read TGTGCCAGCAGCTGGGTTCCGGGACTAGCGGATCAAGAGACCCAGTACTTC.

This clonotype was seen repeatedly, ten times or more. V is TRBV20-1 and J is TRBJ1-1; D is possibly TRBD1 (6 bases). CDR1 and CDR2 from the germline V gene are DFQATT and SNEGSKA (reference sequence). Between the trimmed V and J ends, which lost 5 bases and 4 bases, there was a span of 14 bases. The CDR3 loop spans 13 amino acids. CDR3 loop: CSAERGRATEAFF. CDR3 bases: TGCAGTGCTGAACGGGGGCGGGCCACTGAAGCTTTCTTT.

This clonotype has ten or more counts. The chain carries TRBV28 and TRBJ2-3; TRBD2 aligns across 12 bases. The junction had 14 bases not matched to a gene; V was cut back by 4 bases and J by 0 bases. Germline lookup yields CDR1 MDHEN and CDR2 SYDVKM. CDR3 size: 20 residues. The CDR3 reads CASSSPSSGRAQWSTDTQYF. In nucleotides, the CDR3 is TGTGCCAGCAGTTCTCCCTCTAGCGGGAGGGCCCAGTGGAGCACAGATACGCAGTATTTT. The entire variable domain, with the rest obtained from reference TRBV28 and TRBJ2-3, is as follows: DVKVTQSSRYLVKRTGEKVFLECVQDMDHENMFWYRQDPGLGLRLIYFSYDVKMKEKGDIPEGYSVSREKKERFSLILESASTNQTSMYLCASSSPSSGRAQWSTDTQYFGPGTRLTVL.

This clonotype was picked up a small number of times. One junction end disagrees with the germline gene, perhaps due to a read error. The CDR3 region is CASRTYNELFF. The CDR3 DNA is TGTGCCAGCAGAACCTACAATGAGCTGTTCTTC. The chain uses TRBV12-3 or TRBV12-4 and TRBJ2-1; D remains ambiguous. The CDR3 consists of 11 residues.

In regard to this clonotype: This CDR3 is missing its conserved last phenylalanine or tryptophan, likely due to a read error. The DNA of the CDR3 is TGTGCCAGCAGCTTGGGGACTAGCGGGAGGTTTGAGACCCAGTACCTC. Amino acid sequence: CASSLGTSGRFETQYL. The chain joins TRBV5-8 to TRBJ2-5; 14 nucleotides agree with TRBD2. The junction had 3 bases not matched to a gene; V was cut back by 0 bases and J by 5 bases. The germline CDR1 and CDR2 sequences are SGHTS and YDEGEE. This CDR3 spans 16 amino acids.

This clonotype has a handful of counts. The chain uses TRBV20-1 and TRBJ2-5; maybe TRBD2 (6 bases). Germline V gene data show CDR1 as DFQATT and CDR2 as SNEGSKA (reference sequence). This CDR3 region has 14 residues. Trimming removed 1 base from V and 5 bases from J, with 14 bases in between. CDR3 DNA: TGCAGTGCTAGAGTACCGGGACGGGAGGAGACCCAGTACTTC. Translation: CSARVPGREETQYF.

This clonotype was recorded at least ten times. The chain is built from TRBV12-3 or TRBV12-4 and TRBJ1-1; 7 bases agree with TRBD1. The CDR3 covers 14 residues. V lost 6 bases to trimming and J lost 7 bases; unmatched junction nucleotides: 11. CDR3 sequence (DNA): TGTGCCAGCAGCCAACAGGGGAGAACCTTTGAAGCTTTCTTT. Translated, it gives CASSQQGRTFEAFF.

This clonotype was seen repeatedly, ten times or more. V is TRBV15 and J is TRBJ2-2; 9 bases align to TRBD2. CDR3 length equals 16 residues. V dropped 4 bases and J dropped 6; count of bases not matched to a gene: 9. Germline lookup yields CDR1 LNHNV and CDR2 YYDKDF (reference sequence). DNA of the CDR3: TGTGCCACCAGCACGGTAGCGGGGGAGTGGTCCGGGGAGCTGTTTTTT. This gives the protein CATSTVAGEWSGELFF.

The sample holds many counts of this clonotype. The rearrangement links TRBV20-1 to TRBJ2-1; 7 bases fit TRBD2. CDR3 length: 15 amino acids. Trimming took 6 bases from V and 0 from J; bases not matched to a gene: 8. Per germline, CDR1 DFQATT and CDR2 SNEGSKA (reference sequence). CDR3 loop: CSAQGPSGSYNEQFF. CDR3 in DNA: TGCAGTGCCCAGGGACCTAGCGGCTCCTACAATGAGCAGTTCTTC.

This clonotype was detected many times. The CDR3 coding sequence is TGTGCCAGCCTTAGCGGGATGTCCTACGAGCAGTACTTC. Translating it yields CASLSGMSYEQYF. The chain links TRBV28 to TRBJ2-7; the match to TRBD2 covers 8 bases. The V and J ends lost 8 bases and 1 base, in that order; junction bases with no gene match: 4. CDR1 MDHEN and CDR2 SYDVKM come from the germline V gene. CDR3 length: 13 amino acids.

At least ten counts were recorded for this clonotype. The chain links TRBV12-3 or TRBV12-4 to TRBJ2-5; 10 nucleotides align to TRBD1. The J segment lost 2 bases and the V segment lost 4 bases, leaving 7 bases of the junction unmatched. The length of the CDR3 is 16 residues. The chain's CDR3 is CASSSGTGVWQETQYF. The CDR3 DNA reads TGTGCCAGCAGTTCCGGGACAGGGGTCTGGCAAGAGACCCAGTACTTC.

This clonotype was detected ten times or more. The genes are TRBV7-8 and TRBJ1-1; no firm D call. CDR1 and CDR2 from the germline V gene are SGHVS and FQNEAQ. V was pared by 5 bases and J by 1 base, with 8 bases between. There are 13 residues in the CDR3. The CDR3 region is CASSVGRNTEAFF. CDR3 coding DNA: TGTGCCAGCAGCGTAGGGAGGAACACTGAAGCTTTCTTT.

The CDR3 DNA sequence: TGTGCCAGCAGCTTAGCGGGGGAGATAAGAAACACCATATATTTT. Translation: CASSLAGEIRNTIYF. The chain joins TRBV7-2 to TRBJ1-3, with D tentatively TRBD1 (5 bases). The V end was cut by 0 bases, the J end by 5 bases, with 11 bases between. The CDR3 sequence is 15 residues long. Per the germline V gene, CDR1 is SGHTA and CDR2 is FQGNSA.

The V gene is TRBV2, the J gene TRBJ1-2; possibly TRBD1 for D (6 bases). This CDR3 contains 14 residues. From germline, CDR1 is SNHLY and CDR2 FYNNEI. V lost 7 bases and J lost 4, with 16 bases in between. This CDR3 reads CASNGQGLGYGYTF. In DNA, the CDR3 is TGTGCCAGCAACGGTCAGGGGTTAGGCTATGGCTACACCTTC. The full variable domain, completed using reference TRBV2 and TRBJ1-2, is EPEVTQTPSHQVTQMGQEVILRCVPISNHLYFYWYRQILGQKVEFLVSFYNNEISEKSEIFDDQFSVERPDGSNFTLKIRSTKLEDSAMYFCASNGQGLGYGYTFGSGTRLTVV.

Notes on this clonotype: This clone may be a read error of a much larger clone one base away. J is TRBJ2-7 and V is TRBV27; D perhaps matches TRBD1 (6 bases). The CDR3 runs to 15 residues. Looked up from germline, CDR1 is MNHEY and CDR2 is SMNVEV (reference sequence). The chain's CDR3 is CASSFSSRTEYEKYF. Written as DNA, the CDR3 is TGTGCCAGCAGTTTCTCAAGTAGGACAGAGTACGAGAAGTACTTC.

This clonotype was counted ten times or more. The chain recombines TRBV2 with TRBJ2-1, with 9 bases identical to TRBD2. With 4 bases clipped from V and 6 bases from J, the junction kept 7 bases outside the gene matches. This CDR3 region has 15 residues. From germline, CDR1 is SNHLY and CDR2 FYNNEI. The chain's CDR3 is CASSVASGIGNEQFF. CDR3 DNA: TGTGCCAGCAGTGTGGCTAGCGGGATCGGCAATGAGCAGTTCTTC. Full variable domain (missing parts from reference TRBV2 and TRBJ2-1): EPEVTQTPSHQVTQMGQEVILRCVPISNHLYFYWYRQILGQKVEFLVSFYNNEISEKSEIFDDQFSVERPDGSNFTLKIRSTKLEDSAMYFCASSVASGIGNEQFFGPGTRLTVL.

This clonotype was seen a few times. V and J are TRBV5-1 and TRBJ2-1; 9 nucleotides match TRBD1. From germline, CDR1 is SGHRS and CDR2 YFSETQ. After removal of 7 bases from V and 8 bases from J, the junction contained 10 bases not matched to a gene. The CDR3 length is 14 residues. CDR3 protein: CASQGQGGFDEQFF. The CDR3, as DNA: TGCGCCAGCCAGGGACAGGGAGGGTTCGATGAGCAGTTCTTC.

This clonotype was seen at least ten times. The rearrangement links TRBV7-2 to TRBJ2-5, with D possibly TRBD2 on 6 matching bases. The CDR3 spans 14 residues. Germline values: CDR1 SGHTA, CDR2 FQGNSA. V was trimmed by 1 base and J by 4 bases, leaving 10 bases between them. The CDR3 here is CASSLVRRGETQYF. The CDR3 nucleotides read TGTGCCAGCAGCTTAGTGAGGAGGGGAGAGACCCAGTACTTC.

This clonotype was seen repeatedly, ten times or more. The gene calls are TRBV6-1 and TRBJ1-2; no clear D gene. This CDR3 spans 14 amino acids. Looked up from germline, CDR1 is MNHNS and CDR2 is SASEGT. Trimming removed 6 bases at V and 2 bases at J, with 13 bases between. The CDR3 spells CASSPTKENYGYTF. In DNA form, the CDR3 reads TGTGCCAGCAGCCCTACCAAGGAAAACTATGGCTACACCTTC.

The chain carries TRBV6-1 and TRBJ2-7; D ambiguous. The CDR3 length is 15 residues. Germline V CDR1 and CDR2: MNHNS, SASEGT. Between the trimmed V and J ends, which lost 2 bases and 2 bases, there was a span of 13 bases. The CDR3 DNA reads TGTGCCAGCAGTGAATGGGTCGTTCTTACCTACGAGCAGTACTTC. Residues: CASSEWVVLTYEQYF.

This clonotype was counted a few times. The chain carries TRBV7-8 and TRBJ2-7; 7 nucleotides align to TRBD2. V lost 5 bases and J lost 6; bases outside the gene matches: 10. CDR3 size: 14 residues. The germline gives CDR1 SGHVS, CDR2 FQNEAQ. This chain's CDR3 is CASSQKRDRSEQYF. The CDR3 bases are TGTGCCAGCAGCCAAAAGCGGGATAGGTCCGAGCAGTACTTC.

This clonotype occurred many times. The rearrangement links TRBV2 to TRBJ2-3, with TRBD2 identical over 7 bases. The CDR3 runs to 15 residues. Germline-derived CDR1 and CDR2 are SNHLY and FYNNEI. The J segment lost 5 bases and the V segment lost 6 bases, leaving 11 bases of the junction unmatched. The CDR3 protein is CASRGSSGVRDTQYF. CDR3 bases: TGTGCCAGCAGGGGGTCTAGCGGAGTGAGAGATACGCAGTATTTT.

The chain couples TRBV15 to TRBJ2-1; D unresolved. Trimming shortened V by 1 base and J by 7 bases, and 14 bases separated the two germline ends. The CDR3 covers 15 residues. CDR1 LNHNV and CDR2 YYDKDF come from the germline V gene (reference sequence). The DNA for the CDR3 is TGTGCCACCAGCAGAGGGACCGGCTCCGGGAATGAGCAGTTCTTC. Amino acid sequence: CATSRGTGSGNEQFF.

The CDR3: CASSLTGVNEQFF. The CDR3 DNA reads TGTGCCAGCAGCTTAACCGGGGTTAATGAGCAGTTCTTC. J is TRBJ2-1 and V is TRBV7-9; tentative D call: TRBD2 (5 bases). Between the trimmed V and J ends, which lost 2 bases and 7 bases, there was a span of 9 bases. The CDR3 is made up of 13 amino acids. CDR1 and CDR2 (germline): SEHNR, FQNEAQ (reference sequence).

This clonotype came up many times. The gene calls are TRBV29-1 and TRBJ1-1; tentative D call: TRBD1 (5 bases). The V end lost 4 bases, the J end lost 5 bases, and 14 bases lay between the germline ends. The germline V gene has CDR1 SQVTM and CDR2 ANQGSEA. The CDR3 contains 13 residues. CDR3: CSVVRGGGTEAFF. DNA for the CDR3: TGCAGCGTTGTTAGGGGCGGAGGGACTGAAGCTTTCTTT.

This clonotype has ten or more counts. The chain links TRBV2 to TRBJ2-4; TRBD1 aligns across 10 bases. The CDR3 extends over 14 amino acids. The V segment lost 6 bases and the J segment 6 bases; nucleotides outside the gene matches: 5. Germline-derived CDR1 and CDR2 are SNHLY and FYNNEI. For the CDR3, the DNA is TGTGCCAGCAGCGATTGGACAGGGGGAAACATTCAGTACTTC. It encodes CASSDWTGGNIQYF.

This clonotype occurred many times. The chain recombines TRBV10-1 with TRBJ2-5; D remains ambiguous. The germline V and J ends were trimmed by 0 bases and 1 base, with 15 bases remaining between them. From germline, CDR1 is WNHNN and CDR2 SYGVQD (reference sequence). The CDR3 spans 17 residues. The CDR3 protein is CASSESIMGVGQETQYF. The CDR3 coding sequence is TGCGCCAGCAGTGAGTCGATTATGGGTGTGGGCCAAGAGACCCAGTACTTC.

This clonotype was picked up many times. CDR3 sequence reads: CASSLAPSGSSYEQYF. DNA of the CDR3: TGTGCCAGCAGTTTAGCCCCTAGCGGAAGCTCCTACGAGCAGTACTTC. The chain carries TRBV28 and TRBJ2-7; 7 nucleotides agree with TRBD2. The V segment lost 2 bases and the J segment 0 bases; nucleotides outside the gene matches: 7. In germline, CDR1 is MDHEN, CDR2 SYDVKM. The CDR3 contains 16 residues.

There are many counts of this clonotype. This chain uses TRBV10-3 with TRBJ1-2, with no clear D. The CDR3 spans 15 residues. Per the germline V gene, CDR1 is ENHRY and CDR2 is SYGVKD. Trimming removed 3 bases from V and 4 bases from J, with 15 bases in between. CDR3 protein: CAISDADPPGYGYTF. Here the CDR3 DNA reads TGTGCCATCAGTGATGCGGACCCGCCCGGCTATGGCTACACCTTC.

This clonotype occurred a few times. The CDR3 DNA reads as TGTGCCAGCAGCTTGGATACTAGCGGGATTGCCAATGAGCAGTTCTTC. Its protein is CASSLDTSGIANEQFF. The chain recombines TRBV5-6 with TRBJ2-1; 10 bases agree with TRBD2. J was trimmed by 6 bases and V by 0 bases; bases with no gene match: 6. Germline assignment: CDR1 SGHDT and CDR2 YYEEEE. The CDR3 consists of 16 residues. Together with reference TRBV5-6 and TRBJ2-1, the CDR3 gives the full variable domain: DAGVTQSPTHLIKTRGQQVTLRCSPKSGHDTVSWYQQALGQGPQFIFQYYEEEERQRGNFPDRFSGHQFPNYSSELNVNALLLGDSALYLCASSLDTSGIANEQFFGPGTRLTVL.

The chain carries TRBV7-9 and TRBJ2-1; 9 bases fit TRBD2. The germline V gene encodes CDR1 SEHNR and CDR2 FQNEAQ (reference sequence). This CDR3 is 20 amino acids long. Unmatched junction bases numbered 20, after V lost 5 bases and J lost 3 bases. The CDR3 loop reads CASSNPQTSGRRAVYNEQFF. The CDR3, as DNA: TGTGCCAGCAGCAACCCGCAGACTAGCGGCAGAAGGGCGGTCTACAATGAGCAGTTCTTC.